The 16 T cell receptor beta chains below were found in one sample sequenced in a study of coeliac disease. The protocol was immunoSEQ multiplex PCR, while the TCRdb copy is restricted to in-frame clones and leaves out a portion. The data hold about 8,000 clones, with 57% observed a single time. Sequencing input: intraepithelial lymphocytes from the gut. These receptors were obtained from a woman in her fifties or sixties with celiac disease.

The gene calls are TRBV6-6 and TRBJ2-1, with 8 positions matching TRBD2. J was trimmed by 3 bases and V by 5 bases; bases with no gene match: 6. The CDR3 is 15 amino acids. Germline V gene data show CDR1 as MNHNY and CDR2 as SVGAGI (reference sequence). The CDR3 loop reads CASSTPGGNYNEQFF. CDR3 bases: TGTGCCAGCAGTACCCCGGGGGGGAACTACAATGAGCAGTTCTTC.

The CDR3 DNA sequence: TGTGCCAGCAGCTTAGGGACAGGGGGCGCGGGTACGCAGTATTTT. The encoded protein is CASSLGTGGAGTQYF. The V gene is TRBV7-9, the J gene TRBJ2-3; 11 positions match TRBD1. Germline V gene sequence: CDR1 SEHNR, CDR2 FQNEAQ (reference sequence). J lost 8 bases, V lost 1 base, and 5 bases had no gene match. The CDR3 runs to 15 residues.

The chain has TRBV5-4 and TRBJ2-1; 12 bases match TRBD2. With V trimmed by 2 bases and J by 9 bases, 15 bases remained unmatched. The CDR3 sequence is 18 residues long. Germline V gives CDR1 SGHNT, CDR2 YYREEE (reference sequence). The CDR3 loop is CASSFPTILAGGVSEQFF. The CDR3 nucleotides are TGTGCCAGCAGCTTCCCCACGATACTAGCGGGAGGAGTTAGTGAGCAGTTCTTC.

CDR3 nucleotides: TGTGCCAGCACTCTGAGGGGGGGAGGCTATGGCTACACCTTC. Protein: CASTLRGGGYGYTF. V usage is TRBV5-5 and J usage is TRBJ1-2, with a weak D call TRBD1 (6 bases). Germline V gene data show CDR1 as SGHKS and CDR2 as YYEKEE (reference sequence). The germline V and J ends were trimmed by 6 bases and 4 bases, with 16 bases remaining between them. The CDR3 spans 14 residues.

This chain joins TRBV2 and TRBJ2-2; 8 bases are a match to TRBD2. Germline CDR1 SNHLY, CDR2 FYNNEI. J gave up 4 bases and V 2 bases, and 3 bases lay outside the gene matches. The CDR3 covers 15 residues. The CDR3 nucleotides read TGTGCCAGCAGTGAAAGACTAGCGACCACCGGGGAGCTGTTTTTT. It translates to CASSERLATTGELFF.

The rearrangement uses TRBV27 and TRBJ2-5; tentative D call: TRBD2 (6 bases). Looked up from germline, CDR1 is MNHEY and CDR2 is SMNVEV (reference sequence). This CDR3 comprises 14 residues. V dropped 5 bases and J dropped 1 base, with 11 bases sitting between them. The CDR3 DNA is TGTGCCAGCAGTCACCGGAGGGGCCAAGAGACCCAGTACTTC. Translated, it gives CASSHRRGQETQYF.

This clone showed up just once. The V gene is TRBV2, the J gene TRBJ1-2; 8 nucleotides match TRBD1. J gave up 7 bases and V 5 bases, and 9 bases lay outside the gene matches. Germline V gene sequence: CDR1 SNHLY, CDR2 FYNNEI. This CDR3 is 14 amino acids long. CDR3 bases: TGTGCCAGCAGTATGACAGGGGCAAAGAGTGGCTACACCTTC. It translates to CASSMTGAKSGYTF.

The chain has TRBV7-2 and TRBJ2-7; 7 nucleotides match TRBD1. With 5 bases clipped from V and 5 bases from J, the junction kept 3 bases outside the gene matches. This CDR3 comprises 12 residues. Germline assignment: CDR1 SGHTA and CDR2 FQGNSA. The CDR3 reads CASSLTGNEQYF. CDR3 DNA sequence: TGTGCCAGCAGCCTGACAGGGAACGAGCAGTACTTC. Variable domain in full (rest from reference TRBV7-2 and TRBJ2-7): GAGVSQSPSNKVTEKGKDVELRCDPISGHTALYWYRQSLGQGLEFLIYFQGNSAPDKSGLPSDRFSAERTGGSVSTLTIQRTQQEDSAVYLCASSLTGNEQYFGPGTRLTVT.

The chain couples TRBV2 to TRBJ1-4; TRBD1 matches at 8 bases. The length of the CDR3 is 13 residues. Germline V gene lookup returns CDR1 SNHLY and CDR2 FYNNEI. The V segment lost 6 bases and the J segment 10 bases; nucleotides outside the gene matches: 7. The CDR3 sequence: CASSTGGFGKLFF. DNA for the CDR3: TGTGCCAGCAGCACAGGGGGTTTTGGAAAACTGTTTTTT.

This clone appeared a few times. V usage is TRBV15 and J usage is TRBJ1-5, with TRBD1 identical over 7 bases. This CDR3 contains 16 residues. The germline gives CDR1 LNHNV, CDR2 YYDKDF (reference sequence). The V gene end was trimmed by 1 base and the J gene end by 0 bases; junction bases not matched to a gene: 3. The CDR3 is CATSRAGGNSNQPQHF. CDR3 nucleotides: TGTGCCACCAGCAGAGCAGGGGGTAATAGCAATCAGCCCCAGCATTTT.

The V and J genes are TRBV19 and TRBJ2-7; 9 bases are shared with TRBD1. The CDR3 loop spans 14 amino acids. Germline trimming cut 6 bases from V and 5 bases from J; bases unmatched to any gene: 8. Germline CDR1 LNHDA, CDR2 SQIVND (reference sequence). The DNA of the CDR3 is TGTGCCAGTAGCCGCGGACAGGGGCTGCACGAGCAGTACTTC. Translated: CASSRGQGLHEQYF.

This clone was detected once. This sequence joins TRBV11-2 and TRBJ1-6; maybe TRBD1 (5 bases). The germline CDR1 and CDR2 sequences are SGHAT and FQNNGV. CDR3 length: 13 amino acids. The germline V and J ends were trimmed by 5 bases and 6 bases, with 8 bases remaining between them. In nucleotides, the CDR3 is TGTGCCAGCAGCCAGGGTCCTAATTCACCCCTCCACTTT. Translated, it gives CASSQGPNSPLHF.

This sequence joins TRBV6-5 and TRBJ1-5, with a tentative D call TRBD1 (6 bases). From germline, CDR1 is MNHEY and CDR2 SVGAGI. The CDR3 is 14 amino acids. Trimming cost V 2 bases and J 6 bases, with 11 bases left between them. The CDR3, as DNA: TGTGCCAGCAGTTACGACAGGTTGGTTCAGCCCCAGCATTTT. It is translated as CASSYDRLVQPQHF.

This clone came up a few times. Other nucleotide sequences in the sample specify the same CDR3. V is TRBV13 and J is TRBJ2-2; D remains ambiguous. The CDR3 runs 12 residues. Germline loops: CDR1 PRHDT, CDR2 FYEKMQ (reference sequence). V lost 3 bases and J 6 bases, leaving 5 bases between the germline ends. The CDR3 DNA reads TGTGCCAGCAGCTTCCCGGCCGGGGAGCTGTTTTTT. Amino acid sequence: CASSFPAGELFF.

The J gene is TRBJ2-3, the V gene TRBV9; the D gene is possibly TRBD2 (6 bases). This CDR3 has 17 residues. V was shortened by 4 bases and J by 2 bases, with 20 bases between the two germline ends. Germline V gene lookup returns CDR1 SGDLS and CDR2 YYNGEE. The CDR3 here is CASSPRGEDPTTDTQYF. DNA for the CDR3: TGTGCCAGCAGCCCCCGAGGGGAGGACCCAACCACAGATACGCAGTATTTT.

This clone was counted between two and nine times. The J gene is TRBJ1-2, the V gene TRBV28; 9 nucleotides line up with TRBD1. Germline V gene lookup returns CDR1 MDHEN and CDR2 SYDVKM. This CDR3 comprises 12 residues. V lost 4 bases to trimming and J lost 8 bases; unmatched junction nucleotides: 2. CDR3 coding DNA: TGTGCCAGCAGTTGGACAGGGGTCGGCTACACCTTC. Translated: CASSWTGVGYTF.